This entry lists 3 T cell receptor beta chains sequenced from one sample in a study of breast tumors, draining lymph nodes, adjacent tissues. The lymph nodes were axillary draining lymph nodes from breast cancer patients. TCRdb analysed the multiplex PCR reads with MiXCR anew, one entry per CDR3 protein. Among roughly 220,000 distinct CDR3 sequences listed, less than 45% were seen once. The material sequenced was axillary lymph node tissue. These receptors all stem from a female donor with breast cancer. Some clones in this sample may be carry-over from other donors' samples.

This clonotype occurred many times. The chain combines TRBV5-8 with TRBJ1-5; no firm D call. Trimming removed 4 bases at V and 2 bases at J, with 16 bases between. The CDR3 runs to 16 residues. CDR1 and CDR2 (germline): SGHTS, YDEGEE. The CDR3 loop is CASSPRTGFGNQPQHF. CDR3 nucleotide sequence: TGTGCCAGCAGCCCCCGGACGGGGTTCGGCAATCAGCCCCAGCATTTT.

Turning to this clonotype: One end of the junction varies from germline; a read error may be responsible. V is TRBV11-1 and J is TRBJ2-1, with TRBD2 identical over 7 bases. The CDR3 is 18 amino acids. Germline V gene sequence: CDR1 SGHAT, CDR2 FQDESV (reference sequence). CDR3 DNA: TGCGCCAGCAGCTTGGGGCTAGCGGCGGGGGTGGCGTACAATGAGCAGTTCTTC. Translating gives CASSLGLAAGVAYNEQFF.

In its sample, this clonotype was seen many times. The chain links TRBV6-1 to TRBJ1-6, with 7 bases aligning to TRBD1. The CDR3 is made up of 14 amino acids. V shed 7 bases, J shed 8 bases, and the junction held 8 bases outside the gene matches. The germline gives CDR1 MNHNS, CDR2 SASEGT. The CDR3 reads CASTADRADSPLHF. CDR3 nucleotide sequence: TGTGCCAGCACCGCCGACAGGGCAGATTCACCCCTCCACTTT.